This T cell receptor (beta chain) was sequenced in a study of PD-L1 blockade in urothelial cancer. Findings and caveats of the study: When measured at 3 weeks, tumor-associated blood clones expanded more in durable-benefit patients.

The CDR3 is made up of 14 amino acids. The germline V gene encodes CDR1 SGHNT and CDR2 YYREEE (reference sequence). J lost 4 bases, V lost 5 bases, and 7 bases had no gene match. This clone was seen once. Its antigen is unidentified. Sequencing used immunoSEQ multiplex PCR; TCRdb keeps in-frame clones, though not all of them. This sample has roughly 38,000 clones, with approximately 80% found just once. V and J are TRBV5-4 and TRBJ2-5; 8 bases align to TRBD2. This specimen consisted of PBMCs, obtained around atezolizumab (anti-PD-L1) treatment. This receptor was obtained from a man between 65 and 85 years old with urothelial cancer. The CDR3 region has the DNA TGTGCCAGCAGGGCCCGGGGGGGAGGAGAGACCCAGTACTTC. This translates into CASRARGGGETQYF.